This T cell receptor (beta chain) was retrieved from a study of circulating and synovial CD4+ cells in juvenile arthritis (dated by TCRdb to between 2012 and 2015). Context from the whole study: Within each patient, the study compared the TCRbeta CDR3 repertoires of three groups: circulating HLA-DR+ CD4 T cells, bulk blood CD4 T cells, and synovial CD4 T cells. Repertoire sequencing was performed with the aim of confirming enrichment of synovial clonotypes in a circulating synovial-like CD4 T cell subset. Overall results and qualifications from the work: The difference between circulating pathogenic-like lymphocytes and bulk blood T cells was not detected by traditional Vbeta family usage analysis. CPL and bulk blood CD4 samples differed in T cell genome counts by at least an order of magnitude, so sample-size effects were addressed. Because overlap with synovium rose as sequencing depth increased, the measured fractions of shared clonotypes likely underestimated the overlap of the full repertoire. Synovial and circulating pathogenic-like lymphocyte repertoires were less diverse than bulk blood CD4 repertoires, and some CPL samples were as oligoclonal as synovium. Circulating pathogenic-like lymphocytes clustered with synovial T cells and shared a substantially higher fraction of CDR3 sequences with synovium than bulk blood.

The sequenced samples came from patients who had active juvenile idiopathic arthritis. Sorting was carried out immediately after cells were thawed, and dead cells were excluded with Live/Dead Fixable Near-IR Stain. A note on this clone: This receptor's antigen is unknown. Within one base of it there is no much larger clone, and no base qualities were kept.

The receptor library was made with the immunoSEQ multiplex PCR assay. TCRbeta CDR3 sequencing was performed as a commercial service by an external provider. As for the authors' bioinformatics: Productive nucleotide sequences and amino acid sequences obtained through in silico translation were used in the analyses. Diversity was quantified by Renyi entropy over a range of alpha values, with sample size equalised by taking the median of 200 repeated subsamples. Pairwise repertoire distance was calculated as one minus the Chao-modified Jaccard index to correct for under-sampling and was used for clustering. Frequency-weighted overlap with synovial clonotypes was computed over 200 sample sizes, 200 draws without replacement each, and reported at the smaller sample's size. TCRdb's version of the immuneACCESS table is confined to in-frame rearrangements and falls short of the full clone set. An unresolved V gene accounts for under half of the shortfall where checked; the remainder is of unknown origin. That table furnishes V, J and clone size, whereas the DNA furnished D and trimming. The table for this sample lists under 40,000 clones; roughly 95% of them were counted only once. Approximately 2.8% of the sample lies in the top ten.

Its CDR3 holds 12 amino acids, cysteine through phenylalanine. Only CDR3 DNA remains: 36 bases, in frame from the first base. From the germline V gene, CDR1 is MDHEN and CDR2 is SYDVKM. Trimming costs V 7 bases and J 5 bases, and their ends lie 11 bases apart. The chain is made from TRBV28 and TRBJ1-1, with the D segment identity uncertain. Sample: CD4+ T cells from blood. The sequence came from a human donor with juvenile idiopathic arthritis. The nucleotide sequence reads TGTGCCAGCACCCCTTCGTATACTGAAGCTTTCTTT. The encoded protein is CASTPSYTEAFF.